The rows below give T cell receptor beta chains drawn from one sample of a study of response to subunit inactivated influenza vaccine. TCRdb used MiXCR to reprocess the RT-PCR reads, holding one entry per CDR3 protein. Counted here are about 650,000 distinct CDR3 sequences, around a sixth occurring once; the ten biggest clones make up around 10%. This sample comprised PBMCs from blood, obtained roughly 12 days after vaccination. All receptors come from a man over 45 who received an inactivated influenza vaccine. CDR3s include the opening cysteine and the closing phenylalanine or tryptophan. Fields, in order: J gene, D gene, CDR3 length, clone size, V gene, CDR3 DNA, CDR3 protein. The D gene is left open where the match is weak. Part of the rows lack a size; the others show once, few, many or a class for expanded clones.

TRBJ2-4,TRBD1,15,few,TRBV20-1,TGCAGTGCCCGGACAGGTTTCGGGGCCAAAAACATTCAGTACTTC,CSARTGFGAKNIQYF
TRBJ1-2,-,16,few,TRBV12-3/TRBV12-4,TGTGCCAGCAGTTTCAGGGACTCCACCCGAGACTATGGCTACACCTTC,CASSFRDSTRDYGYTF
TRBJ2-3,TRBD1,16,-,TRBV27,TGTGCCAGCAGTTTAAAGTGGCAGGGGGCGAAAGATACGCAGTATTTT,CASSLKWQGAKDTQYF
TRBJ2-7,TRBD2,13,-,TRBV20-1,TGCAGTGCCACACCCGGACTAGGCTACGAGCAGTACTTC,CSATPGLGYEQYF
TRBJ2-7,TRBD2,15,-,TRBV5-1,TGCGCCAGCAGCTTGGTTACTAGCGGAGAGTACGAGCAGTACTTC,CASSLVTSGEYEQYF
TRBJ2-2,TRBD2,13,-,TRBV24-1,TGTGCCATCGCTAGCGGTGGGGTCGGGGAGCTGTTTTTT,CAIASGGVGELFF
TRBJ2-7,TRBD1,13,few,TRBV10-3,TGTGCCACAAATAGGGACAGCAAATACGAGCAGTACTTC,CATNRDSKYEQYF
TRBJ1-6,-,14,-,TRBV3-1,TGTGCCAGCAGCCAAAATGGGGCTAATTCACCCCTCCACTTT,CASSQNGANSPLHF
TRBJ2-3,TRBD2,19,few,TRBV27,TGTGCCAGCAGTAGGGGCCCCACCACGGGACTAGCGGGATCAGATACGCAGTATTTT,CASSRGPTTGLAGSDTQYF
TRBJ2-1,TRBD2,14,-,TRBV20-1,TGCAGTGCTAGTGGGACTAGCGGGAGCCATGAGCAGTTCTTC,CSASGTSGSHEQFF
TRBJ1-1,-,14,many,TRBV3-1,TGTGCCAGCAGCCAGCTCGGGGGGAACACTGAAGCTTTCTTT,CASSQLGGNTEAFF
TRBJ2-7,-,14,few,TRBV7-9,TGTGCCAGCAGCTTAAGGGCCCTGGGGGACGAGCAGTACTTC,CASSLRALGDEQYF
TRBJ2-1,TRBD1,12,few,TRBV7-2,TGTGCCAGCAGGACAGGGTACGCTGAGCAGTTCTTC,CASRTGYAEQFF
TRBJ2-3,-,16,-,TRBV4-3,TGCGCCAGCAGCCAAGGGGACGGATTTAGCACAGATACGCAGTATTTT,CASSQGDGFSTDTQYF
TRBJ2-7,-,11,-,TRBV6-5,TGTGCCAGCAGAAAACTCCGCGAGCAGTACTTC,CASRKLREQYF
TRBJ2-5,TRBD1,15,-,TRBV5-6,TGTGCCAGCAGCTGGGACAGGGCCAACCAAGAGACCCAGTACTTC,CASSWDRANQETQYF
TRBJ2-7,TRBD2,15,-,TRBV6-5,TGTGCCAGCAGTTACTCGAGCGGGAGTTCTTACGAGCAGTACTTC,CASSYSSGSSYEQYF
TRBJ1-4,-,14,-,TRBV11-3,TGTGCCAGCAGCTTCTCGGGAGGGTTGGAGGAACTGTTTTTT,CASSFSGGLEELFF
TRBJ2-7,-,15,few,TRBV18,TGTGCCAGCTCACCACTTCCGGGACACACCTACGAGCAGTACTTC,CASSPLPGHTYEQYF
TRBJ2-1,-,15,-,TRBV4-2,TGTGCCAGCAGCCAAGATTTAGGTGGCTGGAATGAGCAGTTCTTC,CASSQDLGGWNEQFF
TRBJ2-3,TRBD1,10,few,TRBV29-1,TGCAGCGTTACCGACAGGGTGCAGTATTTT,CSVTDRVQYF
TRBJ2-7,TRBD2,16,-,TRBV7-2,TGTGCCAGCAGCTTAGGAGGGACTACCAAAGGGCGGGAGCAGTACTTC,CASSLGGTTKGREQYF
TRBJ2-1,TRBD2,17,few,TRBV20-1,TGCAGTGCAAGAGGGACTAGCGGACCACGGTACTACAATGAGCAGTTCTTC,CSARGTSGPRYYNEQFF
TRBJ2-1,TRBD2,18,few,TRBV7-3,TGTGCCAGCAGCTTAACGGGGACTAGCGGGAGTTCCTACAATGAGCAGTTCTTC,CASSLTGTSGSSYNEQFF
TRBJ2-1,TRBD2,17,-,TRBV6-2/TRBV6-3,TGTGCCAGCAGTACCCCGGGGAGCGGGAGGCGCTACAATGAGCAGTTCTTC,CASSTPGSGRRYNEQFF
TRBJ2-3,-,15,-,TRBV11-3,TGTGCCAGCAGCTCCGGGACACTCAGCACAGATACGCAGTATTTT,CASSSGTLSTDTQYF
TRBJ2-7,TRBD1,15,few,TRBV12-3/TRBV12-4,TGTGCCAGCAGTTTAGAAGTCGACAGGGCTACGGAGCAGTACTTC,CASSLEVDRATEQYF
TRBJ2-7,-,11,-,TRBV29-1,TGCAGCATTGGACAGTCCTACGAGCAGTACTTC,CSIGQSYEQYF
TRBJ2-1,-,17,few,TRBV7-3,TGTGCCAGCAGCTTAATCCCCACCGCCGGGACTTCTAATGAGCAGTTCTTC,CASSLIPTAGTSNEQFF
TRBJ1-4,-,15,few,TRBV5-1,TGCGCCAGCAGTTCCGGCGGGGAATATAATGAAAAACTGTTTTTT,CASSSGGEYNEKLFF
TRBJ2-3,-,16,-,TRBV6-2/TRBV6-3,TGTGCCAGCAGCCACGGCAGGGGTCCGAAGACAGATACGCAGTATTTT,CASSHGRGPKTDTQYF
TRBJ1-1,TRBD1,14,few,TRBV7-2,TGTGCCAGCAGGACAGGGGGCGGGGTTAATGAAGCTTTCTTT,CASRTGGGVNEAFF
TRBJ2-1,TRBD1,13,-,TRBV10-3,TGTGCCATCAGTGAGGACACAGGGGGGGAGCAGTTCTTC,CAISEDTGGEQFF
TRBJ1-1,-,14,few,TRBV28,TGTGCCAGCAGAGGCGGAATCATGAACACTGAAGCTTTCTTT,CASRGGIMNTEAFF
TRBJ2-7,TRBD1,14,few,TRBV20-1,TGCAGTGCTAGTAACAGGGGCGGTTTTAGCGAGCAGTACTTC,CSASNRGGFSEQYF